These 15 T cell receptor beta chains share one sample of origin, sequenced in a study of molecular identifiers for immune sequencing clone quantification. Via MiXCR, TCRdb re-called the PCR reads, giving one row per CDR3 protein. Among fewer than 350,000 distinct CDR3 sequences listed, 24% were seen once. Sequencing was done on a sample of naive CD8+ T cells from blood, with Jurkat cell RNA spiked in. Subset defined: FACS-sorted CD8+CD4-CCR7+CD45RA+ naive T cells. The receptor set was obtained from a human donor in good health. Some libraries in this study had Jurkat cell RNA spiked in.

The chain has TRBV25-1 and TRBJ1-3; D ambiguous. Trimming removed 8 bases at V and 0 bases at J, with 2 bases between. This CDR3 is built from 11 residues. Germline V gives CDR1 MGHDK, CDR2 SYGVNS. CDR3 bases: TGTGCCAGCCTCTCTGGAAACACCATATATTTT. This translates into CASLSGNTIYF.

The chain recombines TRBV20-1 with TRBJ2-5; 10 bases match TRBD2. CDR1 and CDR2 (germline): DFQATT, SNEGSKA (reference sequence). The CDR3 is 16 amino acids. The junction had 11 bases not matched to a gene; V was cut back by 0 bases and J by 7 bases. CDR3 in amino acids: CSARDLGPAGGRTQYF. CDR3 in DNA: TGCAGTGCTAGAGATCTCGGACCAGCGGGGGGGCGGACCCAGTACTTC.

Worth noting for this clonotype: At one boundary the junction diverges from the germline segment, which might be a read error. The chain is built from TRBV5-1 and TRBJ2-7; D might be TRBD1 (5 bases). Germline values: CDR1 SGHRS, CDR2 YFSETQ. The CDR3 has 10 amino acids. The CDR3: CAGRSRGQYF. The CDR3 DNA reads TGCGCCGGCAGGTCTAGGGGGCAGTACTTC.

This clonotype came up many times. This chain joins TRBV2 and TRBJ2-5; 12 nucleotides align to TRBD1. V was pared by 6 bases and J by 3 bases, with 5 bases of the junction left unmatched. Looked up from germline, CDR1 is SNHLY and CDR2 is FYNNEI. This CDR3 region has 15 residues. For the CDR3, the DNA is TGTGCCAGCAGCGAGGGACAGGGGGCTGAAGAGACCCAGTACTTC. Translating it yields CASSEGQGAEETQYF.

This clonotype has ten or more counts. The chain recombines TRBV7-8 with TRBJ2-7, with 7 bases lining up with TRBD1. Germline values: CDR1 SGHVS, CDR2 FQNEAQ. Losses at the gene ends were 0 bases for V and 3 bases for J; bases not matched to a gene: 5. The CDR3 contains 15 residues. The CDR3 here is CASSLAAGGFYEQYF. CDR3 coding DNA: TGTGCCAGCAGCTTAGCGGCAGGGGGTTTCTACGAGCAGTACTTC.

Remarks on this clonotype: This may arise from a read error, as a much more abundant clone is one base away. A read error is likely, as this CDR3 ends without the conserved phenylalanine or tryptophan. The chain has TRBV4-3 and TRBJ1-2; maybe TRBD1 (6 bases). Germline V gives CDR1 LGHNA, CDR2 YSLEER. V lost 0 bases, J lost 4 bases, and 12 bases lay in between. This CDR3 comprises 15 residues. CDR3 coding DNA: TGCGCCAGCAGCCAAGATGGAGGAGGGGGCTATGGCTACACCCTC. This codes for CASSQDGGGGYGYTL.

This clonotype has a count of ten or more. The V call is TRBV25-1, the J call TRBJ2-7, with D perhaps matching TRBD1 (8 bases). Trimming cost V 6 bases and J 4 bases, with 16 bases left between them. Germline CDR1 and CDR2: MGHDK and SYGVNS. The CDR3 is 14 residues long. CDR3 DNA sequence: TGTGCCAGCAGGGGGGGGGACAGGAGTTACGAGCAGTACTTC. Protein: CASRGGDRSYEQYF.

This clonotype was found a few times. The chain combines TRBV9 with TRBJ1-4, with D unclear. Germline V gene lookup returns CDR1 SGDLS and CDR2 YYNGEE. V lost 3 bases, J lost 4 bases, and 10 bases lay in between. This CDR3 has 14 amino acids. For the CDR3, the DNA is TGTGCCAGCAGCGAATCCTCCGGTAATGAAAAACTGTTTTTT. Amino acids: CASSESSGNEKLFF.

This clonotype was counted many times. The rearrangement joins TRBV7-6 to TRBJ1-1, with a possible D match to TRBD1 (6 bases). V gave up 3 bases and J gave up 6 bases, with 29 bases separating them. The CDR3 loop spans 19 amino acids. Per germline, CDR1 SGHVS and CDR2 FNYEAQ. The CDR3 reads CASSFIGGLETTGDPEAFF. CDR3 coding DNA: TGTGCCAGCAGCTTTATTGGGGGCCTAGAGACTACGGGAGACCCTGAAGCTTTCTTT. The full variable domain, completed using reference TRBV7-6 and TRBJ1-1, is GAGVSQSPRYKVTKRGQDVALRCDPISGHVSLYWYRQALGQGPEFLTYFNYEAQQDKSGLPNDRFSAERPEGSISTLTIQRTEQRDSAMYRCASSFIGGLETTGDPEAFFGQGTRLTVV.

This clonotype was observed a handful of times. The genes are TRBV27 and TRBJ2-3, with 8 bases that match TRBD1. The V and J ends lost 6 bases and 1 base, in that order; junction bases with no gene match: 6. CDR3 length equals 15 residues. Per germline, CDR1 MNHEY and CDR2 SMNVEV (reference sequence). The CDR3 nucleotides are TGTGCCAGCAGACCGATGACAGGGGGCACAGATACGCAGTATTTT. Its translation is CASRPMTGGTDTQYF.

Comments on this clonotype: This CDR3 is missing its conserved last phenylalanine or tryptophan, likely due to a read error. CDR3 coding DNA: TGTGCCAGTAGTACCCACGTGGGGGGGACAAATCAGCCCCAGCATTCT. Protein product: CASSTHVGGTNQPQHS. The chain uses TRBV19 and TRBJ1-5, with a possible D match to TRBD1 (6 bases). The CDR3 length is 16 residues. Germline V gene data show CDR1 as LNHDA and CDR2 as SQIVND (reference sequence). V was shortened by 4 bases and J by 4 bases, with 17 bases between the two germline ends.

Notes on this clonotype: It may be a read error: a sequence one base away is much more abundant. Likely a read error: the CDR3 ends without its conserved phenylalanine or tryptophan. V and J are TRBV6-2 or TRBV6-3 and TRBJ2-7; the D is unclear. Germline CDR1 reads MNHEY; CDR2 reads SVGEGT. Trimming shortened V by 2 bases and J by 3 bases, and 8 bases separated the two germline ends. This CDR3 is built from 13 residues. CDR3: CASSYAVVYEQYS. In DNA, the CDR3 is TGTGCCAGCAGTTACGCAGTGGTCTACGAGCAGTACTCC.

This clonotype was seen at least ten times. The rearrangement links TRBV12-3 or TRBV12-4 to TRBJ1-1; D may be TRBD1 (5 bases). Trimming removed 3 bases from V and 0 bases from J, with 8 bases in between. This CDR3 spans 14 amino acids. CDR3 DNA sequence: TGTGCCAGCAGTTTGGTAGGGGTGAACACTGAAGCTTTCTTT. Translating gives CASSLVGVNTEAFF.

V usage is TRBV7-9 and J usage is TRBJ2-5; D could derive from TRBD1 or TRBD2 (7 bases each). This CDR3 contains 13 residues. V lost 8 bases, J lost 9 bases, and 19 bases lay in between. The germline CDR1 and CDR2 sequences are SEHNR and FQNEAQ (reference sequence). The CDR3 DNA is TGTGCCAGCTCAGGGGGGGCTCTCGTCGCCCAGTACTTC. It is translated as CASSGGALVAQYF.

This clonotype was counted a few times. This sequence joins TRBV25-1 and TRBJ2-5; D ambiguous. CDR1 is MGHDK, CDR2 SYGVNS, per germline. This CDR3 region has 14 residues. Trimming stripped 4 bases from V and 4 bases from J, with 13 bases between. Here the CDR3 DNA reads TGTGCCAGCAGTGGGTTCGCTTGGGGAGAGACCCAGTACTTC. Residues: CASSGFAWGETQYF.